This T cell receptor beta chain was obtained from a study of blood T cell repertoires in COVID-19. Study at large: The origin of the acute and convalescent COVID-19 samples was the United States, Italy and Spain. Nucleic acid was either cDNA or gDNA, and it came from T cells, B-cell-depleted T cells, or PBMCs.

The CDR3 runs 16 residues. With V trimmed by 1 base and J by 5 bases, 9 bases remained unmatched. Germline-derived CDR1 and CDR2 are SEHNR and FQNEAQ (reference sequence). Study processing details: The authors estimated nucleated cell counts from reference gene primer amplification. Method: immunoSEQ multiplex PCR; TCRdb's copy keeps in-frame clones and lacks some. Clone size and the V and J calls come from that table; the DNA yielded D and trimming. The data show about 44,000 clones, roughly four fifths seen once. The sequencing input was peripheral blood. This receptor was taken from a human donor in a cohort sampled during active COVID-19. V is TRBV7-9 and J is TRBJ1-2; 8 nucleotides match TRBD1. CDR3 protein: CASSLGGDRGFYGYTF. The CDR3 bases are TGTGCCAGCAGCTTAGGAGGCGACAGGGGTTTTTATGGCTACACCTTC.